The 22 T cell receptor beta chains below come from one sample, sequenced in a study of blood T cell repertoires in COVID-19. The protocol was immunoSEQ multiplex PCR, while the TCRdb copy is restricted to in-frame clones and leaves out a portion. The profile shows 85,000 to 100,000 clones, approximately 80% of them singletons. The sequenced sample was peripheral blood. The receptors shown here come from an older man with COVID-19, enrolled during active disease.

The rearrangement links TRBV7-6 to TRBJ1-4; possible D gene TRBD1, 5 bases. This CDR3 is built from 15 residues. CDR1 SGHVS and CDR2 FNYEAQ come from the germline V gene. V lost 0 bases and J 4 bases, leaving 9 bases between the germline ends. The chain's CDR3 is CASSLAPGINEKLFF. The CDR3, as DNA: TGTGCCAGCAGCTTAGCGCCAGGGATTAATGAAAAACTGTTTTTT.

The CDR3 nucleotides read TGCAGTGCTAGACAGGGAAGTGGCTACACCTTC. Translated, it gives CSARQGSGYTF. The V gene is TRBV20-1, the J gene TRBJ1-2; D is perhaps TRBD1 (5 bases). V lost 2 bases and J 7 bases, leaving 8 bases between the germline ends. The CDR3 extends over 11 amino acids. CDR1 DFQATT and CDR2 SNEGSKA come from the germline V gene (reference sequence).

V is TRBV19 and J is TRBJ1-1; D perhaps matches TRBD1 (6 bases). Germline assignment: CDR1 LNHDA and CDR2 SQIVND (reference sequence). V gave up 7 bases and J gave up 2 bases, with 17 bases separating them. The CDR3 contains 15 residues. For the CDR3, the DNA is TGTGCCAGTACCTTCAGGGGCAGGGCAAACACTGAAGCTTTCTTT. This encodes CASTFRGRANTEAFF.

The chain has TRBV19 and TRBJ1-1, with 11 bases identical to TRBD1. Germline V gives CDR1 LNHDA, CDR2 SQIVND (reference sequence). The CDR3 covers 14 residues. With V trimmed by 3 bases and J by 4 bases, 1 base remained unmatched. The CDR3 here is CASSMDRGRTEAFF. In nucleotides, the CDR3 is TGTGCCAGTAGTATGGACAGGGGGCGCACTGAAGCTTTCTTT.

The chain joins TRBV2 to TRBJ2-3, with 11 bases fitting TRBD2. V was clipped by 5 bases and J by 4 bases; unmatched bases: 5. CDR3 length: 15 amino acids. Germline CDR1 reads SNHLY; CDR2 reads FYNNEI. This CDR3 reads CASSNSGRGADTQYF. The CDR3 nucleotides are TGTGCCAGCAGTAATAGCGGGAGGGGGGCAGATACGCAGTATTTT.

The chain combines TRBV4-3 with TRBJ1-2, with TRBD1 as a possible D gene (6 bases). The CDR3 has 16 amino acids. The V gene's germline CDR1 is LGHNA and CDR2 YSLEER. Trimming took off 0 bases at V and 1 base at J, with 12 bases between the two ends. The CDR3 coding sequence is TGCGCCAGCAGCCAAGACGCTGGACAGTTTAACTATGGCTACACCTTC. It is translated as CASSQDAGQFNYGYTF.

V gene TRBV9 combines with J gene TRBJ2-1, with 12 bases fitting TRBD2. The CDR3 spans 16 residues. J lost 9 bases, V lost 2 bases, and 9 bases had no gene match. Germline V lookup: CDR1 SGDLS, CDR2 YYNGEE. In DNA form, the CDR3 reads TGTGCCAGCAGCGTGGAACTAGCGGGAGGATTAGGTGAGCAGTTCTTC. Translating gives CASSVELAGGLGEQFF.

The V gene is TRBV3-1 (or the pseudogene TRBV3-2), the J gene TRBJ1-1; possibly TRBD1 for D (5 bases). Germline values: CDR1 LGHDT, CDR2 YNNKEL (reference sequence). This CDR3 is built from 15 residues. The V and J ends lost 2 bases and 5 bases respectively, with 15 bases between them. CDR3 bases: TGTGCCAGCAGCCAAAATCAGGGTAGGGGAACTGAAGCTTTCTTT. This codes for CASSQNQGRGTEAFF.

In DNA, the CDR3 is TGTGCCAGTAGTATCCGGGGGGGAGCCGGGGAGCTGTTTTTT. Residues: CASSIRGGAGELFF. This chain joins TRBV19 and TRBJ2-2; TRBD2 matches 8 bases. Germline values: CDR1 LNHDA, CDR2 SQIVND (reference sequence). The CDR3 length is 14 residues. Trimming took 3 bases from V and 6 from J; bases not matched to a gene: 3.

The J gene is TRBJ2-7, the V gene TRBV4-2; D call uncertain. V lost 0 bases and J lost 2, with 8 bases in between. The CDR3 totals 14 residues. Germline V lookup: CDR1 LGHNA, CDR2 YNFKEQ. CDR3 sequence: CASSQDTQTYEQYF. CDR3 DNA sequence: TGTGCCAGCAGCCAAGATACACAGACCTACGAGCAGTACTTC.

This clone was seen a single time. This rearrangement joins TRBV6-5 to TRBJ1-5; 8 bases are shared with TRBD1. Germline CDR1 is MNHEY and CDR2 is SVGAGI. The CDR3 sequence is 16 residues long. J was trimmed by 6 bases and V by 0 bases; bases with no gene match: 7. CDR3 in DNA: TGTGCCAGCAGTTACTCCCAGGGGGCGGGAAGTCAGCCCCAGCATTTT. It is translated as CASSYSQGAGSQPQHF.

This clone was seen a single time. CDR3 residues: CASSPHAGVGETQYF. DNA for the CDR3: TGTGCCAGCAGCCCTCATGCGGGGGTGGGAGAGACCCAGTACTTC. The V call is TRBV7-9, the J call TRBJ2-5; 7 nucleotides align to TRBD2. Germline CDR1 and CDR2: SEHNR and FQNEAQ (reference sequence). J gave up 4 bases and V 5 bases, and 10 bases lay outside the gene matches. This CDR3 spans 15 amino acids.

The chain joins TRBV5-1 to TRBJ2-1; D is unresolved. This CDR3 comprises 14 residues. Trimming removed 2 bases from V and 3 bases from J, with 9 bases in between. The germline V gene has CDR1 SGHRS and CDR2 YFSETQ. The CDR3 coding sequence is TGCGCCAGCAGCTTTGAGGCAGACTACAATGAGCAGTTCTTC. Translation: CASSFEADYNEQFF.

This chain links TRBV6-1 with TRBJ1-5; TRBD1 agrees at 7 bases. The CDR3 runs 19 residues. CDR1 is MNHNS and CDR2 is SASEGT in the germline V gene. Trimming took 4 bases from V and 0 from J; bases not matched to a gene: 15. The CDR3 DNA is TGTGCCAGCAGTGCTGAAAAGGGACAGCGATTATATAGCAATCAGCCCCAGCATTTT. Translated: CASSAEKGQRLYSNQPQHF.

This chain joins TRBV12-3 or TRBV12-4 and TRBJ1-5; no reliable D call. The CDR3 consists of 13 residues. Deletions cut 1 base from V and 9 bases from J, with 10 bases between. In nucleotides, the CDR3 is TGTGCCAGCAGTTTAGGGGAGTTATGGCCCCAGCATTTT. This sequence encodes CASSLGELWPQHF.

This chain uses TRBV7-9 with TRBJ2-5; TRBD2 is a possible D gene (7 bases). The V end was cut by 5 bases, the J end by 5 bases, with 18 bases between. This CDR3 has 15 amino acids. The germline gives CDR1 SEHNR, CDR2 FQNEAQ (reference sequence). The CDR3 region is CASSLSSGGAETQYF. The CDR3 region has the DNA TGTGCCAGCAGCCTGAGCTCGGGGGGCGCGGAGACCCAGTACTTC.

The chain uses TRBV6-5 and TRBJ1-2, with 9 bases that match TRBD1. The V gene end was trimmed by 6 bases and the J gene end by 4 bases; junction bases not matched to a gene: 6. The V gene's germline CDR1 is MNHEY and CDR2 SVGAGI. The CDR3 is made up of 14 amino acids. CDR3: CASRPDRGVYGYTF. DNA of the CDR3: TGTGCCAGCAGACCCGACAGGGGGGTCTATGGCTACACCTTC.

The rearrangement uses TRBV7-8 and TRBJ1-2, with 8 bases lining up with TRBD1. With V trimmed by 2 bases and J by 13 bases, 9 bases remained unmatched. The CDR3 runs 13 residues. In germline, CDR1 is SGHVS, CDR2 FQNEAQ. The chain's CDR3 is CASSLPGRTGITF. The CDR3 DNA is TGTGCCAGCAGCTTACCGGGAAGGACAGGGATCACCTTC.

This chain joins TRBV4-3 and TRBJ2-3; D is perhaps TRBD1 (7 bases). Germline V CDR1 and CDR2: LGHNA, YSLEER. The CDR3 has 16 residues. Trimming stripped 3 bases from V and 1 base from J, with 14 bases between. Here the CDR3 DNA reads TGCGCCAGCAGCCAGAGGAGGGGGCCGGGCACAGATACGCAGTATTTT. Protein: CASSQRRGPGTDTQYF.

The V and J genes are TRBV23-1 and TRBJ1-4; no definite D call. TRBV23-1 is flagged as an ORF with uncertain function. This CDR3 has 15 residues. V lost 0 bases, J lost 6 bases, and 11 bases lay in between. CDR3 loop: CASSQSGRAYEKLFF. In DNA form, the CDR3 reads TGCGCCAGCAGTCAATCTGGCAGAGCGTATGAAAAACTGTTTTTT.

The gene calls are TRBV7-8 and TRBJ1-2, with TRBD1 matching 8 bases. The V segment lost 0 bases and the J segment 4 bases; nucleotides outside the gene matches: 7. Germline CDR1 SGHVS, CDR2 FQNEAQ. This CDR3 has 16 amino acids. Written as DNA, the CDR3 is TGTGCCAGCAGCTTAGCTTCCCGGGACAGGTCCTATGGCTACACCTTC. Protein product: CASSLASRDRSYGYTF.

J is TRBJ1-4 and V is TRBV27; 7 bases fit TRBD1. CDR3 length equals 16 residues. V shed 6 bases and J 4 bases; nucleotides not matched to a gene: 11. CDR1 and CDR2 from the germline V gene are MNHEY and SMNVEV (reference sequence). In DNA form, the CDR3 reads TGTGCCAGCAGCCCAAACAGGGGACCCTATAATGAAAAACTGTTTTTT. Amino acid sequence: CASSPNRGPYNEKLFF.